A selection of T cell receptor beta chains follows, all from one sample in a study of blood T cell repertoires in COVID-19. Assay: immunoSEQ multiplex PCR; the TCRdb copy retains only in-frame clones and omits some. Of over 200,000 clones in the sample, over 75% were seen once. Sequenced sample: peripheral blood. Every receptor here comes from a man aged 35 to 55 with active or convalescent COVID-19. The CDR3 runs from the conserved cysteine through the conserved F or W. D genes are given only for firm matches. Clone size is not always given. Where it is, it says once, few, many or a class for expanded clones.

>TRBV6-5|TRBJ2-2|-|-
CASSYVGPGELFF
TGTGCCAGCAGTTATGTGGGGCCCGGGGAGCTGTTTTTT
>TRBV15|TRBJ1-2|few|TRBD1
CATSRGPRSGGGGYGYTF
TGTGCCACCAGCAGAGGTCCACGCTCAGGGGGTGGTGGCTATGGCTACACCTTC
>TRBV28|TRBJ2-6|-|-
CASSSTTDPSSGANVLTF
TGTGCCAGCAGCTCTACGACAGATCCCAGCTCTGGGGCCAACGTCCTGACTTTC
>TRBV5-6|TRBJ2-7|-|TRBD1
CASSFRGQGLYEQYF
TGTGCCAGCAGCTTTCGGGGACAGGGACTTTACGAGCAGTACTTC
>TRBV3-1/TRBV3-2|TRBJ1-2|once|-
CASSQDSGYGYTF
TGTGCCAGCAGCCAAGATAGCGGCTATGGCTACACCTTC
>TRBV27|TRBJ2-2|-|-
CASSLTADTGELFF
TGTGCCAGCAGTTTGACGGCGGATACCGGGGAGCTGTTTTTT
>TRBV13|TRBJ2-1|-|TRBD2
CASSFGAGGPYNEQFF
TGTGCCAGCAGCTTTGGAGCGGGGGGGCCCTACAATGAGCAGTTCTTC
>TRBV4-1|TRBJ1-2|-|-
CASSQVSQGGHGYTF
TGCGCCAGCAGCCAAGTGTCTCAGGGAGGCCATGGCTACACCTTC
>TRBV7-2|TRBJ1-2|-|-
CASSLATGNYGYTF
TGTGCCAGCAGCTTAGCGACGGGGAACTATGGCTACACCTTC
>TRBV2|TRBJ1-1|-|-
CASSGGAQNTEAFF
TGTGCCAGCAGCGGAGGGGCCCAGAACACTGAAGCTTTCTTT
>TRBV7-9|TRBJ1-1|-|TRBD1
CASSPDRAVSTEAFF
TGTGCCAGCAGCCCGGACAGGGCAGTAAGCACTGAAGCTTTCTTT
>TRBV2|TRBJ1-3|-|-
CASSESRGRGNTIYF
TGTGCCAGCAGTGAATCCAGGGGTAGGGGAAACACCATATATTTT